The rows below give T cell receptor beta chains drawn from one sample of a study of a mutant IDH1 vaccine in newly diagnosed glioma. What these receptors recognize is not known. Produced via immunoSEQ multiplex PCR; TCRdb's table is partial and in-frame only. The repertoire holds approximately 44,000 clones, less than 85% seen once, with 2% to 2.5% in the top ten. The source material was PBMCs, sampled from a glioma patient whose treatment included an IDH1 peptide vaccine. These receptors were collected from a young woman with glioma. Some clones in this sample may be carry-over from other donors' samples. Both conserved end residues are part of each CDR3.

j_call v_call cdr3_aa
TRBJ2-1 TRBV7-9 CASSLALAGIYNEQFF
TRBJ2-7 TRBV9 CASSVGQGLYEQYF
TRBJ1-1 TRBV30 CAWRAQGWSTEAFF
TRBJ2-5 TRBV6-5 CASSYSGTSGGETQYF
TRBJ1-2 TRBV7-9 CASSHPRGTPRDYGYTF
TRBJ2-1 TRBV27 CASSVGGDYNEQFF
TRBJ1-3 TRBV6-6 CASSYHPEGIGNTIYF
TRBJ1-2 TRBV5-8 CASSFGDGYTF
TRBJ2-2 TRBV27 CASRSNAGTGELFF
TRBJ2-1 TRBV29-1 CSVDTSGAYNEQFF
TRBJ1-2 TRBV25-1 CASSELSQGRGNGYTF
TRBJ2-5 TRBV18 CASSPSMGGRLYQETQYF
TRBJ1-1 TRBV6-5 CASSYNPGQGNTEAFF
TRBJ2-1 TRBV11-3 CASSPRFGEQFF
TRBJ1-1 TRBV6-4 CASSDTDLGTEAFF
TRBJ2-3 TRBV5-6 CASSPGLRLSTDTQYF
TRBJ1-1 TRBV9 CASSGDRAHTEAFF
TRBJ2-7 TRBV2 CASIEDRGRGNEQYF
TRBJ2-1 TRBV5-1 CASSSGGDPEQFF
TRBJ1-2 TRBV7-9 CASRKEVRTGPRDYGYTF
TRBJ2-2 TRBV6-4 CASSLESAGELFF
TRBJ2-2 TRBV6-4 CASSELAGGPGTGELFF
TRBJ1-1 TRBV2 CASSEEGQFLADTEAFF
TRBJ1-5 TRBV7-8 CASSTDRNSNQPQHF
TRBJ1-1 TRBV6-5 CASSYAAGGQNTEAFF
TRBJ2-7 TRBV27 CASSSGLSWTYEQYF
TRBJ2-1 TRBV27 CATQWGASNYNEQFF
TRBJ2-7 TRBV14 CASSRIGGYEQYF
TRBJ1-4 TRBV28 CASSYIFGGTSQEKLFF
TRBJ2-1 TRBV29-1 CSVKRGLADNEQFF
TRBJ1-2 TRBV13 CASSLGPTVNYGYTF
TRBJ1-1 TRBV7-6 CASGDSVNTEAFF
TRBJ1-5 TRBV6-1 CASSGERGGNQPQHF
TRBJ1-6 TRBV19 CASIGTGEVSPLHF
TRBJ2-1 TRBV7-9 CASSLGDSRSYNEQFF
TRBJ1-2 TRBV20-1 CSARVAGYTF
TRBJ2-7 TRBV9 CASSVGAPSRAIFYEQYF
TRBJ2-5 TRBV5-1 CASSLSGGGQETQYF
TRBJ1-6 TRBV18 CASSPLSRANSYNSPLHF
TRBJ2-7 TRBV7-2 CASSPGQGWEQYF
TRBJ2-1 TRBV13 CASSPSGLAEMMGPNEQFF
TRBJ2-4 TRBV19 CASSVGQGRAKNIQYF
TRBJ2-7 TRBV7-8 CASSRTAFSSYEQYF
TRBJ2-3 TRBV25-1 CASSRPDTSDTQYF
TRBJ2-5 TRBV18 CASSPQQGETQYF